Shown below are 11 T cell receptor beta chains from a single sample sequenced in a study of blood T cell repertoires in COVID-19. The data were produced by immunoSEQ multiplex PCR, yet TCRdb's version contains in-frame clones alone and is incomplete. The data hold 90,000 to 130,000 clones, with about two thirds observed a single time. Specimen: peripheral blood. These receptors originate from a woman aged 40-49 years with acute or convalescent COVID-19.

The chain links TRBV5-6 to TRBJ2-5, with D possibly matching TRBD1 (5 bases). From germline, CDR1 is SGHDT and CDR2 YYEEEE. The length of the CDR3 is 13 residues. The V gene lost 6 bases and the J gene lost 4 bases, with 13 bases spanning the gap. The DNA for the CDR3 is TGTGCCAGCAACCCCAGGGTTTCAGAGACCCAGTACTTC. The encoded protein is CASNPRVSETQYF. Full variable domain (remainder filled in from reference TRBV5-6 and TRBJ2-5): DAGVTQSPTHLIKTRGQQVTLRCSPKSGHDTVSWYQQALGQGPQFIFQYYEEEERQRGNFPDRFSGHQFPNYSSELNVNALLLGDSALYLCASNPRVSETQYFGPGTRLLVL.

The chain couples TRBV28 to TRBJ1-1; a possible D gene is TRBD1 (5 bases). Germline lookup yields CDR1 MDHEN and CDR2 SYDVKM. The CDR3 covers 13 residues. Deletions cut 0 bases from V and 6 bases from J, with 8 bases between. The chain's CDR3 is CASSLWTESEAFF. For the CDR3, the DNA is TGTGCCAGCAGTTTATGGACAGAATCTGAAGCTTTCTTT.

The chain uses TRBV2 and TRBJ2-5; 10 bases are shared with TRBD1. Germline CDR1 SNHLY, CDR2 FYNNEI. This CDR3 has 17 amino acids. The ends lost 5 bases at V and 1 base at J; junction bases unmatched: 10. This chain's CDR3 is CASSRGTGDRTQETQYF. In DNA form, the CDR3 reads TGTGCCAGCAGTAGAGGGACAGGGGACCGTACCCAAGAGACCCAGTACTTC.

This clone was observed once. The chain is built from TRBV5-1 and TRBJ2-7, with 7 positions matching TRBD1. Germline V gives CDR1 SGHRS, CDR2 YFSETQ. The V and J ends lost 4 bases and 6 bases, in that order; junction bases with no gene match: 1. This CDR3 is 11 amino acids long. The CDR3 is CASSRDSEQYF. The CDR3 DNA is TGCGCCAGCAGCAGGGACAGCGAGCAGTACTTC.

The chain carries TRBV18 and TRBJ2-3; perhaps TRBD1 as D (5 bases). Germline V gene lookup returns CDR1 KGHSH and CDR2 LQKENI. The V end lost 4 bases, the J end lost 0 bases, and 11 bases lay between the germline ends. CDR3 length equals 15 residues. In nucleotides, the CDR3 is TGTGCCAGCTCACGCCAGGGTGCTAGCACAGATACGCAGTATTTT. Translating gives CASSRQGASTDTQYF.

V is TRBV3-1 (or the pseudogene TRBV3-2) and J is TRBJ2-1; 7 bases agree with TRBD1. The CDR3 extends over 14 amino acids. V lost 4 bases and J lost 8; bases outside the gene matches: 8. Germline values: CDR1 LGHDT, CDR2 YNNKEL (reference sequence). This CDR3 is CASSRTTGIDEQFF. For the CDR3, the DNA is TGTGCCAGCAGCCGTACGACAGGGATCGATGAGCAGTTCTTC.

V gene TRBV6-5 combines with J gene TRBJ1-2; D is unclear. V was cut by 0 bases and J by 3 bases, with 11 bases left in between. Germline CDR1 and CDR2: MNHEY and SVGAGI. The CDR3 contains 15 residues. The chain's CDR3 is CASSYSGFGDYGYTF. The CDR3 DNA reads TGTGCCAGCAGTTACTCGGGTTTTGGAGACTATGGCTACACCTTC.

The V gene is TRBV3-1 (or the pseudogene TRBV3-2), the J gene TRBJ1-2; 9 nucleotides line up with TRBD1. The CDR3 extends over 14 amino acids. Germline CDR1 is LGHDT and CDR2 is YNNKEL (reference sequence). V shed 3 bases, J shed 6 bases, and the junction held 5 bases outside the gene matches. In DNA form, the CDR3 reads TGTGCCAGCAGCCACCGGGACAGGGAGAATGGCTACACCTTC. The encoded protein is CASSHRDRENGYTF.

A few counts support this clone. CDR3 DNA: TGTGCCAGCAGCTTACGACTAGGAAACACAGATACGCAGTATTTT. This codes for CASSLRLGNTDTQYF. The V gene is TRBV7-9, the J gene TRBJ2-3; tentatively, D is TRBD2 (6 bases). The CDR3 contains 15 residues. Trimming left V 2 bases short and J 2 bases short, with 11 bases between. Germline assignment: CDR1 SEHNR and CDR2 FQNEAQ (reference sequence).

The chain carries TRBV6-5 and TRBJ2-1; 11 bases are a match to TRBD2. CDR3 length: 14 residues. V was clipped by 11 bases and J by 5 bases; unmatched bases: 8. Germline-derived CDR1 and CDR2 are MNHEY and SVGAGI. In DNA form, the CDR3 reads TGTGCCTTGAAAGTACTAGCGGGGGACAATGAGCAGTTCTTC. Amino acids: CALKVLAGDNEQFF.

The rearrangement links TRBV5-1 to TRBJ2-1; 7 positions agree with TRBD1. The trim removed 0 bases at V and 6 bases at J, leaving 9 bases unmatched. Germline-derived CDR1 and CDR2 are SGHRS and YFSETQ. The CDR3 length is 16 residues. The CDR3: CASSLGTGDLTNEQFF. CDR3 sequence (DNA): TGCGCCAGCAGCTTGGGTACAGGGGACCTAACCAATGAGCAGTTCTTC.